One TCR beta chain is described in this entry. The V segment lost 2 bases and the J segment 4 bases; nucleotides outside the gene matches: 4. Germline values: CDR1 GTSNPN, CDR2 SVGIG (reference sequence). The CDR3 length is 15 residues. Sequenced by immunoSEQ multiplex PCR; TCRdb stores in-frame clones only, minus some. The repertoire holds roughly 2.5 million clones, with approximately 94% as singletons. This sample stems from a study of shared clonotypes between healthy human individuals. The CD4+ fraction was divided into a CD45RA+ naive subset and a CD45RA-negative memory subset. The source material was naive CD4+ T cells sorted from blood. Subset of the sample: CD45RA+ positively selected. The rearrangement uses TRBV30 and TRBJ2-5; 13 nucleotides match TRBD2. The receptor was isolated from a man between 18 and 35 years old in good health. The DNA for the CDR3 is TGTGCCTGGAGTTTACTAGCGGGGGGGCGAGAGACCCAGTACTTC. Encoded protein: CAWSLLAGGRETQYF.